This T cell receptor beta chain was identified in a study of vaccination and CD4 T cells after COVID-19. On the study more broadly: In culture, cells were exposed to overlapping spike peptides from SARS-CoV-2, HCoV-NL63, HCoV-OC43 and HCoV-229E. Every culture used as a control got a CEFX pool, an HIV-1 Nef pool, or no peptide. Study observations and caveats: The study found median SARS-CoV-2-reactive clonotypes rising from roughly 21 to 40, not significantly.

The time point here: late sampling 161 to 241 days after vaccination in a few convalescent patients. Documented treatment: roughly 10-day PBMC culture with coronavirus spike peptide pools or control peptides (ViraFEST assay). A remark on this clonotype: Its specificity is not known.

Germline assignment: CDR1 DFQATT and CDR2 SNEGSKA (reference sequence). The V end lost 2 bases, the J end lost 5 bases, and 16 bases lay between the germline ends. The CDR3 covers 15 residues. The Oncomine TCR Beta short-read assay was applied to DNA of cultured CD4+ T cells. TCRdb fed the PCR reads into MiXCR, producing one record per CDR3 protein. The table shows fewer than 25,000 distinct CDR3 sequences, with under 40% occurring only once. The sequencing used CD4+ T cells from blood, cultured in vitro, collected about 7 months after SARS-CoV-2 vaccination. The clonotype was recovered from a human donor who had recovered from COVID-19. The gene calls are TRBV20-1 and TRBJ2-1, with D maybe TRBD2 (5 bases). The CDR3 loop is CSARSSLPGDNEQFF. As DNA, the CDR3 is TGCAGTGCTAGATCTAGCCTCCCTGGCGACAATGAGCAGTTCTTC.